A single sample gave rise to the 24 T cell receptor beta chains below, sequenced in a study of cytomegalovirus exposure and HLA in healthy donors. The PCR ran on 60 Vbeta and 13 Jbeta primers. Method: immunoSEQ multiplex PCR; TCRdb's copy keeps in-frame clones and lacks some. The table shows some 150,000 clones, with more than 70% occurring only once. Material: PBMCs. These receptors came from a woman between 50 and 59 years old in good health and CMV-seronegative.

The V call is TRBV7-2, the J call TRBJ1-1, with 8 bases matching TRBD1. The CDR3 extends over 14 amino acids. J lost 4 bases, V lost 5 bases, and 6 bases had no gene match. The germline gives CDR1 SGHTA, CDR2 FQGNSA. DNA of the CDR3: TGTGCCAGCAGCGAGGACAGGGAAATCACTGAAGCTTTCTTT. It encodes CASSEDREITEAFF.

This sequence joins TRBV7-6 and TRBJ2-5; D might be TRBD2 (6 bases). The CDR3 has 15 amino acids. Per germline, CDR1 SGHVS and CDR2 FNYEAQ. Trimming cost V 5 bases and J 5 bases, with 18 bases left between them. CDR3 DNA sequence: TGTGCCAGCAGCAGAAATCCCGCGGGGCGGGAGACCCAGTACTTC. Protein sequence: CASSRNPAGRETQYF. Combining the CDR3 with reference TRBV7-6 and TRBJ2-5 gives the whole variable domain GAGVSQSPRYKVTKRGQDVALRCDPISGHVSLYWYRQALGQGPEFLTYFNYEAQQDKSGLPNDRFSAERPEGSISTLTIQRTEQRDSAMYRCASSRNPAGRETQYFGPGTRLLVL.

This clone was seen a few times. The V gene is TRBV19, the J gene TRBJ2-7; tentative D call: TRBD2 (7 bases). V was trimmed by 1 base and J by 3 bases, leaving 13 bases between them. Germline CDR1 LNHDA, CDR2 SQIVND (reference sequence). The CDR3 is made up of 15 amino acids. The chain's CDR3 is CASSIAGGADYEQYF. CDR3 DNA: TGTGCCAGTAGTATAGCTGGGGGGGCGGACTACGAGCAGTACTTC.

The chain joins TRBV27 to TRBJ2-7, with 8 nucleotides matching TRBD1. V trimming: 5 bases; J trimming: 0 bases; junction bases outside the gene matches: 6. Per the germline V gene, CDR1 is MNHEY and CDR2 is SMNVEV (reference sequence). This CDR3 is built from 15 residues. CDR3: CASSSNRGTSYEQYF. DNA for the CDR3: TGTGCCAGCAGTAGTAACAGGGGGACCTCCTACGAGCAGTACTTC.

V is TRBV5-4 and J is TRBJ2-2; 7 bases line up with TRBD1. V lost 4 bases to trimming and J lost 7 bases; unmatched junction nucleotides: 13. The CDR3 covers 16 residues. Germline V gene sequence: CDR1 SGHNT, CDR2 YYREEE (reference sequence). This CDR3 is CASSPGPSTGDGELFF. Written as DNA, the CDR3 is TGTGCCAGCAGCCCCGGGCCGAGTACAGGGGACGGGGAGCTGTTTTTT.

This rearrangement joins TRBV28 to TRBJ2-5; 12 nucleotides line up with TRBD2. Germline V gives CDR1 MDHEN, CDR2 SYDVKM. J lost 1 base, V lost 5 bases, and 11 bases had no gene match. The CDR3 sequence is 18 residues long. The CDR3 coding sequence is TGTGCCAGCAGTCCACTTAAACCGGGACTAGCGGGCCAAGAGACCCAGTACTTC. This sequence encodes CASSPLKPGLAGQETQYF.

The rearrangement links TRBV30 to TRBJ1-5; D is unresolved. CDR3 length: 12 residues. Germline-derived CDR1 and CDR2 are GTSNPN and SVGIG (reference sequence). V lost 4 bases and J lost 0, with 4 bases in between. CDR3: CAWTVSNQPQHF. Here the CDR3 DNA reads TGTGCCTGGACAGTTAGCAATCAGCCCCAGCATTTT.

The chain has TRBV6-1 and TRBJ2-2, with 12 bases matching TRBD2. After removal of 2 bases from V and 6 bases from J, the junction contained 1 base not matched to a gene. The CDR3 consists of 15 residues. Germline lookup yields CDR1 MNHNS and CDR2 SASEGT. DNA for the CDR3: TGTGCCAGCAGTGAACTAGCGGGGGGGCCCGGGGAGCTGTTTTTT. This sequence encodes CASSELAGGPGELFF.

This sequence joins TRBV6-6 and TRBJ2-2; no clear D. The germline CDR1 and CDR2 sequences are MNHNY and SVGAGI (reference sequence). V was pared by 2 bases and J by 9 bases, with 13 bases between. The CDR3 is made up of 14 amino acids. The CDR3: CASSYGSGLRELFF. The CDR3 region has the DNA TGTGCCAGCAGTTACGGGTCGGGTCTTAGGGAGCTGTTTTTT.

This sequence joins TRBV7-2 and TRBJ2-5; 7 bases align to TRBD2. Germline CDR1 is SGHTA and CDR2 is FQGNSA. There are 15 residues in the CDR3. V was pared by 2 bases and J by 2 bases, with 5 bases of the junction left unmatched. CDR3 coding DNA: TGTGCCAGCAGCTTACTGCGGGGGAGGCAAGAGACCCAGTACTTC. Amino acid sequence: CASSLLRGRQETQYF.

The V and J genes are TRBV29-1 and TRBJ1-5; no firm D call. From germline, CDR1 is SQVTM and CDR2 ANQGSEA. The V end was cut by 5 bases, the J end by 7 bases, with 15 bases between. The CDR3 loop spans 13 amino acids. The CDR3 nucleotides read TGCAGCGTTAACGGTTTCGGCGGGCAGCCCCAGCATTTT. Translated, it gives CSVNGFGGQPQHF.

The gene calls are TRBV28 and TRBJ2-1, with a weak D call TRBD2 (6 bases). CDR3 size: 15 residues. Germline values: CDR1 MDHEN, CDR2 SYDVKM. Trimming took off 6 bases at V and 2 bases at J, with 14 bases between the two ends. CDR3 in DNA: TGTGCCAGCAGACAAGCGGGTCCCGCCTACAATGAGCAGTTCTTC. Translating it yields CASRQAGPAYNEQFF.

The chain joins TRBV25-1 to TRBJ2-5; 7 bases align to TRBD2. The CDR3 extends over 15 amino acids. The J segment lost 2 bases and the V segment lost 3 bases, leaving 6 bases of the junction unmatched. CDR1 and CDR2 from the germline V gene are MGHDK and SYGVNS. CDR3 in amino acids: CASSEAGEQQETQYF. In DNA, the CDR3 is TGTGCCAGCAGTGAGGCGGGGGAGCAGCAAGAGACCCAGTACTTC.

The chain employs TRBV19 and TRBJ1-1; unclear D gene. With 1 base removed from V and 6 bases from J, the gap between germline ends came to 12 bases. This CDR3 contains 14 residues. Germline V gene data show CDR1 as LNHDA and CDR2 as SQIVND (reference sequence). CDR3 region: CASSIVGRVSEAFF. The CDR3 nucleotides are TGTGCCAGTAGTATAGTAGGGAGGGTGTCTGAAGCTTTCTTT. The whole variable domain, remainder taken from reference TRBV19 and TRBJ1-1, is DGGITQSPKYLFRKEGQNVTLSCEQNLNHDAMYWYRQDPGQGLRLIYYSQIVNDFQKGDIAEGYSVSREKKESFPLTVTSAQKNPTAFYLCASSIVGRVSEAFFGQGTRLTVV.

The CDR3 coding sequence is TGTGCCAGCAGCCCCAGCGCGGAGATCTATGGCTACACCTTC. Encoded protein: CASSPSAEIYGYTF. This rearrangement joins TRBV7-2 to TRBJ1-2; D uncertain. The CDR3 is made up of 14 amino acids. Germline lookup yields CDR1 SGHTA and CDR2 FQGNSA. The V gene lost 5 bases and the J gene lost 4 bases, with 14 bases spanning the gap.

The chain has TRBV27 and TRBJ2-7; D uncertain. The CDR3 length is 14 residues. V lost 3 bases and J lost 3, with 12 bases in between. The germline V gene encodes CDR1 MNHEY and CDR2 SMNVEV (reference sequence). CDR3 sequence reads: CASSLGPVRYEQYF. As DNA, the CDR3 is TGTGCCAGCAGTTTGGGCCCCGTTCGCTACGAGCAGTACTTC.

The chain uses TRBV6-5 and TRBJ2-2; D remains unclear. The CDR3 runs to 15 residues. V was clipped by 6 bases and J by 2 bases, with 13 bases between them. The germline CDR1 and CDR2 sequences are MNHEY and SVGAGI. The CDR3 here is CASRRVTINTGELFF. For the CDR3, the DNA is TGTGCCAGCAGACGCGTGACAATTAACACCGGGGAGCTGTTTTTT.

This rearrangement joins TRBV5-5 to TRBJ2-7; D call uncertain. CDR1 is SGHKS and CDR2 is YYEKEE in the germline V gene (reference sequence). Trimming took off 2 bases at V and 2 bases at J, with 8 bases between the two ends. The CDR3 is 13 amino acids. The CDR3 sequence is CASSLSQAYEQYF. CDR3 DNA sequence: TGTGCCAGCAGCTTATCCCAGGCCTACGAGCAGTACTTC.

This clone was counted once. The chain is built from TRBV5-1 and TRBJ2-7; 11 positions agree with TRBD2. The J segment lost 7 bases and the V segment lost 6 bases, leaving 12 bases of the junction unmatched. The CDR3 has 15 residues. Germline values: CDR1 SGHRS, CDR2 YFSETQ. The CDR3 spells CASNLLSGGAEEQYF. CDR3 bases: TGCGCCAGCAACCTACTTAGCGGGGGGGCAGAAGAGCAGTACTTC. Together with reference TRBV5-1 and TRBJ2-7, the CDR3 gives the full variable domain: KAGVTQTPRYLIKTRGQQVTLSCSPISGHRSVSWYQQTPGQGLQFLFEYFSETQRNKGNFPGRFSGRQFSNSRSEMNVSTLELGDSALYLCASNLLSGGAEEQYFGPGTRLTVT.

This clone was counted a few times. The chain uses TRBV5-4 and TRBJ1-1; 10 nucleotides agree with TRBD1. CDR3 length: 14 amino acids. Germline V gene sequence: CDR1 SGHNT, CDR2 YYREEE (reference sequence). V shed 4 bases and J 6 bases; nucleotides not matched to a gene: 6. The DNA of the CDR3 is TGTGCCAGCAGCCGCGACAGGGGGCTTCCTGAAGCTTTCTTT. Its protein is CASSRDRGLPEAFF.

The chain recombines TRBV28 with TRBJ1-3; 9 nucleotides agree with TRBD1. Germline lookup yields CDR1 MDHEN and CDR2 SYDVKM. The CDR3 extends over 16 amino acids. Germline trimming cut 4 bases from V and 3 bases from J; bases unmatched to any gene: 7. In nucleotides, the CDR3 is TGTGCCAGCAGTTCACCTACAGGGGGCATTGGAAACACCATATATTTT. The encoded protein is CASSSPTGGIGNTIYF.

The chain carries TRBV29-1 and TRBJ2-5; 10 bases match TRBD1. The DNA end favors TRBJ2-7, so the J call may be wrong. This CDR3 is 14 amino acids long. Germline V gives CDR1 SQVTM, CDR2 ANQGSEA. CDR3 sequence reads: CSVEHRTGGNEQYF. The CDR3 DNA reads TGCAGCGTTGAACATCGGACAGGGGGAAACGAGCAGTACTTC.

The rearrangement joins TRBV5-4 to TRBJ2-5; TRBD2 matches 8 bases. The CDR3 spans 16 residues. CDR1 is SGHNT and CDR2 is YYREEE in the germline V gene (reference sequence). The V gene end was trimmed by 4 bases and the J gene end by 5 bases; junction bases not matched to a gene: 13. The CDR3 loop reads CASSREGFGLYETQYF. CDR3 nucleotides: TGTGCCAGCAGCCGGGAGGGTTTTGGGCTTTATGAGACCCAGTACTTC.

The rearrangement joins TRBV5-1 to TRBJ1-6; possible D gene TRBD1, 5 bases. Trimming pared 4 bases from V and 6 bases from J, leaving 14 bases between. CDR3 length: 15 residues. CDR1 SGHRS and CDR2 YFSETQ come from the germline V gene. CDR3 coding DNA: TGCGCCAGCAGCCCTATCCAGGGCATTAATTCACCCCTCCACTTT. Its protein is CASSPIQGINSPLHF.